This T cell receptor beta chain was obtained from a study of human T cells and chemical hapten exposure. This clonotype has a handful of counts. Time point of the sample: patch test 2, 6 weeks after DPC sensitization. Treatment reported: therapeutic diphenylcyclopropenone sensitization with weekly scalp DPC. One entry per CDR3 protein results from TCRdb running MiXCR on the RACE reads. The profile shows 75,000 to 95,000 distinct CDR3 sequences, more than 9.5% of them singletons. This clonotype was sampled from a man aged 35-49 years with alopecia areata. Some clones in this sample may be carry-over from other donors' samples. Sequenced material: whole blood, taken in connection with sensitization to the hapten diphenylcyclopropenone (DPC).

The CDR3 region is CASRMADPSPNEQFF. CDR3 DNA sequence: TGTGCCAGTAGGATGGCGGACCCGAGTCCAAATGAGCAGTTCTTC. The chain has TRBV19 and TRBJ2-1; D remains ambiguous. The CDR3 totals 15 residues. Trimming stripped 6 bases from V and 7 bases from J, with 19 bases between. Germline V gene lookup returns CDR1 LNHDA and CDR2 SQIVND (reference sequence).